These 5 T cell receptor beta chains share one sample of origin, sequenced in a study of CD8 T cells in ankylosing spondylitis. Points from the study as a whole: There was a TCR beta motif, made of several highly homologous variants, that appeared characteristic of ankylosing spondylitis blood.

The antigens of these receptors remain unknown. TCRdb re-derived calls from the 5' RACE reads in MiXCR, one entry per CDR3 protein. The table includes roughly 700,000 distinct CDR3 sequences, around 20% detected once. Source material: blood, either unsorted or a sorted T cell fraction (not recorded which). These receptors originate from a male donor with ankylosing spondylitis.

The chain joins TRBV25-1 to TRBJ2-1; 7 nucleotides line up with TRBD2. J gave up 2 bases and V 2 bases, and 6 bases lay outside the gene matches. CDR3 length: 16 residues. The germline gives CDR1 MGHDK, CDR2 SYGVNS. The CDR3 protein is CASSEIGAGAYNEQFF. CDR3 DNA sequence: TGTGCCAGCAGTGAAATTGGTGCGGGGGCCTACAATGAGCAGTTCTTC.

The chain uses TRBV2 and TRBJ1-3; TRBD1 agrees at 7 bases. The CDR3 extends over 14 amino acids. CDR1 SNHLY and CDR2 FYNNEI come from the germline V gene. V dropped 6 bases and J dropped 7; count of bases not matched to a gene: 9. The CDR3 loop reads CASRETGTENTIYF. For the CDR3, the DNA is TGTGCCAGCAGGGAGACAGGGACAGAGAACACCATATATTTT.

This chain connects TRBV9 to TRBJ2-7; 7 bases are shared with TRBD2. The germline CDR1 and CDR2 sequences are SGDLS and YYNGEE. The CDR3 is 14 amino acids. Losses at the gene ends were 5 bases for V and 3 bases for J; bases not matched to a gene: 8. CDR3 loop: CASSSSGTYYEQYF. The CDR3 nucleotides read TGTGCCAGCAGTTCTAGCGGAACTTACTACGAGCAGTACTTC.

This clonotype was detected once. This chain joins TRBV6-2 or TRBV6-3 and TRBJ2-7; 8 positions match TRBD1. CDR1 and CDR2 (germline): MNHEY, SVGEGT. The CDR3 has 15 residues. After removal of 5 bases from V and 3 bases from J, the junction contained 9 bases not matched to a gene. The CDR3 reads CASSARQGTDYEQYF. The CDR3 DNA sequence: TGTGCCAGCAGTGCGAGACAGGGGACGGACTACGAGCAGTACTTC.

The J gene is TRBJ2-7, the V gene TRBV5-1; D ambiguous. Germline loops: CDR1 SGHRS, CDR2 YFSETQ. CDR3 length: 15 amino acids. V shed 2 bases and J shed 0 bases, with 12 bases lying between them. The CDR3, as DNA: TGCGCCAGCAGCTTCGTAGTCGGCAGCTCCTACGAGCAGTACTTC. Residues: CASSFVVGSSYEQYF.